The 3 T cell receptor beta chains reported below all come from one sample, sequenced in a study of cytomegalovirus exposure and HLA in healthy donors (dated 2017 in TCRdb). Library creation used the immunoSEQ multiplex PCR assay. The multiplex PCR relied on a mix of 60 forward primers for TCR Vbeta segments and 13 reverse primers for TCR Jbeta segments. Drawn from immuneACCESS, this table holds only the in-frame rearrangements with V and J called that TCRdb kept. Clones are partly lost; checked studies trace under half to an unresolved V gene and leave the rest unexplained. The sample table lists 100,000 to 150,000 clones, approximately 75% of them with a count of one. In total, the top ten clones hold around 4.2% of the sample. Sequenced material: PBMCs. The receptor set was obtained from a man aged 50-59 years in good health and CMV-seropositive.

The rearrangement joins TRBV5-6 to TRBJ1-2; D ambiguous. There are 14 residues in the CDR3. Germline CDR1 reads SGHDT; CDR2 reads YYEEEE. Trimming pared 1 base from V and 8 bases from J, leaving 15 bases between. The CDR3 region has the DNA TGTGCCAGCAGCTTGAGGCAGGCATTAGAGGGCTACACCTTC. This gives the protein CASSLRQALEGYTF.

V and J are TRBV5-1 and TRBJ2-1, with D possibly TRBD2 on 6 matching bases. V was clipped by 5 bases and J by 2 bases, with 14 bases between them. CDR3 length equals 15 residues. CDR1 is SGHRS, CDR2 YFSETQ, per germline. CDR3 coding DNA: TGCGCCAGCAGTTTCGGGAGTATCACCTACAATGAGCAGTTCTTC. This sequence encodes CASSFGSITYNEQFF. Based on the CDR3 plus reference TRBV5-1 and TRBJ2-1, the full variable domain is KAGVTQTPRYLIKTRGQQVTLSCSPISGHRSVSWYQQTPGQGLQFLFEYFSETQRNKGNFPGRFSGRQFSNSRSEMNVSTLELGDSALYLCASSFGSITYNEQFFGPGTRLTVL.

This clone was counted only a few times. The chain carries TRBV2 and TRBJ2-5; possible D gene TRBD1, 5 bases. This CDR3 is built from 13 residues. CDR1 is SNHLY, CDR2 FYNNEI, per germline. V was shortened by 7 bases and J by 3 bases, with 12 bases between the two germline ends. The CDR3 bases are TGTGCCAGCAACGGGCAGGGTAAAGAGACCCAGTACTTC. Its translation is CASNGQGKETQYF. The full variable domain, its missing parts supplied by reference TRBV2 and TRBJ2-5, is EPEVTQTPSHQVTQMGQEVILRCVPISNHLYFYWYRQILGQKVEFLVSFYNNEISEKSEIFDDQFSVERPDGSNFTLKIRSTKLEDSAMYFCASNGQGKETQYFGPGTRLLVL.